This paragraph covers one TCR beta chain sequence. The ends were cut back, 0 bases at V and 12 bases at J, with 12 bases in the middle. In germline, CDR1 is MRHNA, CDR2 SNTAGT. The CDR3 covers 13 residues. Clones were sequenced by immunoSEQ multiplex PCR, and TCRdb holds only the in-frame ones, with some missing. The profile shows about 180,000 clones, 65% to 85% of them singletons. This record belongs to a study of blood T cell repertoires in COVID-19. Study-wide context: PBMCs, B-cell-depleted T cells, or T cells were the source of the cDNA or gDNA that made up the material.

Sequenced input: peripheral blood. The V call is TRBV6-4, the J call TRBJ2-1; TRBD1 might be the D (6 bases). The origin of this receptor is a woman aged 40 to 55 with COVID-19, enrolled during active disease. The CDR3 here is CASSDSRGAMQFF. The CDR3 coding sequence is TGTGCCAGCAGTGACTCCAGGGGCGCGATGCAGTTCTTC.